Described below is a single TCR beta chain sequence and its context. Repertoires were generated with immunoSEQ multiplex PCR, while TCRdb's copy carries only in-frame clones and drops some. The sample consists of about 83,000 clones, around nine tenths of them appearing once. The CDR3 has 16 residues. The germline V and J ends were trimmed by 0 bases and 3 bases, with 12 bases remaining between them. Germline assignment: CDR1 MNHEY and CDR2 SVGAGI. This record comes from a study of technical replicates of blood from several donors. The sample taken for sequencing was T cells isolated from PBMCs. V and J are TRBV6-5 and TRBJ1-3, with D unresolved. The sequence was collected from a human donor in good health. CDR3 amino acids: CASSYSIAGDGNTIYF. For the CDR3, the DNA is TGTGCCAGCAGTTACTCGATCGCCGGGGATGGAAACACCATATATTTT.